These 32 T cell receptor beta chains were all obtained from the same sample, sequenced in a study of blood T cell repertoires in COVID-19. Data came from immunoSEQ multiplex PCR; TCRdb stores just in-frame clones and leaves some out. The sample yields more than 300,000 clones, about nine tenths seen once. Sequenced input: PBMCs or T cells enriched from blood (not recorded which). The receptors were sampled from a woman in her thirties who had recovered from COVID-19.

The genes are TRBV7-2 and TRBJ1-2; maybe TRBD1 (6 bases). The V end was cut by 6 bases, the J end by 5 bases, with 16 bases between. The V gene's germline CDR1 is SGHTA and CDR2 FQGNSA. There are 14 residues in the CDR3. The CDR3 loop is CASSLDRINYGYTF. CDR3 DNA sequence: TGTGCCAGCAGTTTGGACAGAATCAATTATGGCTACACCTTC.

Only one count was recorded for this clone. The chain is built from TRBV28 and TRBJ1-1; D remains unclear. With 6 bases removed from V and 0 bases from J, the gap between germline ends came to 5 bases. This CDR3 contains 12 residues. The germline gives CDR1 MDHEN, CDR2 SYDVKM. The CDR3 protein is CASRYMNTEAFF. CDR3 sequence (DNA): TGTGCCAGCAGGTACATGAACACTGAAGCTTTCTTT.

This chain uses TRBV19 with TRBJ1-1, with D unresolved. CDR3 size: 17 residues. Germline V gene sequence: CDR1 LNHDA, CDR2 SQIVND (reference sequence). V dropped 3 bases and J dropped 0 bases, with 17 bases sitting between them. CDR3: CASSIQFTGSMNTEAFF. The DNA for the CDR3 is TGTGCCAGTAGTATCCAGTTCACCGGGTCGATGAACACTGAAGCTTTCTTT. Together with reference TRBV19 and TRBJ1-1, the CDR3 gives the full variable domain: DGGITQSPKYLFRKEGQNVTLSCEQNLNHDAMYWYRQDPGQGLRLIYYSQIVNDFQKGDIAEGYSVSREKKESFPLTVTSAQKNPTAFYLCASSIQFTGSMNTEAFFGQGTRLTVV.

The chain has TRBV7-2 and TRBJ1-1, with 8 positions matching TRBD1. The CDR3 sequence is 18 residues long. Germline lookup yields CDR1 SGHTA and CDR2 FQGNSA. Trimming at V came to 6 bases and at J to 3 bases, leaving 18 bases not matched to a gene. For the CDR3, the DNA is TGTGCCAGCAGTCTCCGGACAGGGAGTCGAGGTCGGGACACTGAAGCTTTCTTT. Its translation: CASSLRTGSRGRDTEAFF. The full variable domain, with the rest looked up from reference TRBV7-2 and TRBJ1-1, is GAGVSQSPSNKVTEKGKDVELRCDPISGHTALYWYRQSLGQGLEFLIYFQGNSAPDKSGLPSDRFSAERTGGSVSTLTIQRTQQEDSAVYLCASSLRTGSRGRDTEAFFGQGTRLTVV.

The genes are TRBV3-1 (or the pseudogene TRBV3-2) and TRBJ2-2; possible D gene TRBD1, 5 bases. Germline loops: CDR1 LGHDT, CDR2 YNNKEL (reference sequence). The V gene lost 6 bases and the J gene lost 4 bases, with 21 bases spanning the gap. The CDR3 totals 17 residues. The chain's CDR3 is CASSHDTAARATGELFF. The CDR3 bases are TGTGCCAGCAGTCACGACACGGCGGCCAGGGCCACCGGGGAGCTGTTTTTT.

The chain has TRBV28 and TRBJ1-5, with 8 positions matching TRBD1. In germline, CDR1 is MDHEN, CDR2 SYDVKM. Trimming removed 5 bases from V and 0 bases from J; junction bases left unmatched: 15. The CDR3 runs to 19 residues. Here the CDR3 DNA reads TGTGCCAGCAGTGTCGCCGGGACAGGTCCTCTATATAGCAATCAGCCCCAGCATTTT. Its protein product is CASSVAGTGPLYSNQPQHF.

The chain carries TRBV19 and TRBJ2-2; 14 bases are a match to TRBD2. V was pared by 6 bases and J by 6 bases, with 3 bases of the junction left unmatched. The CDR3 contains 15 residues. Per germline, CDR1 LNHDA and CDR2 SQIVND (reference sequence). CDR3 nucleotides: TGTGCCAGTAGGGGACTAGCGGGAGTAGCCGGGGAGCTGTTTTTT. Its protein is CASRGLAGVAGELFF.

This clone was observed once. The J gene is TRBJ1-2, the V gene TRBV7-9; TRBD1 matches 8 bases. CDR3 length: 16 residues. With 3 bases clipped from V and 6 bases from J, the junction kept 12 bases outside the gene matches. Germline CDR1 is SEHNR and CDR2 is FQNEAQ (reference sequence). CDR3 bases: TGTGCCAGCAGCTTCTCTAGAGGACAGGGATTTCATGGCTACACCTTC. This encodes CASSFSRGQGFHGYTF.

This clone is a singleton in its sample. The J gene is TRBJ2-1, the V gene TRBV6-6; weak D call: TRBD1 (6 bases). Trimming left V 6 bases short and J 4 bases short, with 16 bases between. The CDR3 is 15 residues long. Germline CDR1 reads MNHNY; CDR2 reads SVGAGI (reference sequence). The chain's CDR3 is CASRNHRDVYNEQFF. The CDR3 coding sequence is TGTGCCAGCAGGAACCACAGGGATGTGTACAATGAGCAGTTCTTC.

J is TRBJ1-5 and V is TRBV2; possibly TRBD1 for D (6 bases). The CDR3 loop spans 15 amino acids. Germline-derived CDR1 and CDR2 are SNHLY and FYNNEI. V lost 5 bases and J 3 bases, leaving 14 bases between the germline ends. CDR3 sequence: CASSSRGGANQPQHF. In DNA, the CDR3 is TGTGCCAGCAGTTCCCGGGGGGGGGCCAATCAGCCCCAGCATTTT.

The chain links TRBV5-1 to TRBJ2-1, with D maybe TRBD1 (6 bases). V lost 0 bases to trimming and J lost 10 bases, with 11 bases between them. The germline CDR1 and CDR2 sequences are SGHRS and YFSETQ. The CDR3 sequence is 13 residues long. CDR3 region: CASSLVQGNEQFF. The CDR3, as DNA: TGCGCCAGCAGCTTGGTTCAGGGGAACGAGCAGTTCTTC.

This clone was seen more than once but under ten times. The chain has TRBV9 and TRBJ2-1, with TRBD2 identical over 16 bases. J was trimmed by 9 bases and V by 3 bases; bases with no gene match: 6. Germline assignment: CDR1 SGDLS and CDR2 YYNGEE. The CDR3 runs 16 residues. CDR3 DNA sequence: TGTGCCAGCAGCGGACTCGGGACTAGCGGGAGGGTTGAGCAGTTCTTC. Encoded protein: CASSGLGTSGRVEQFF.

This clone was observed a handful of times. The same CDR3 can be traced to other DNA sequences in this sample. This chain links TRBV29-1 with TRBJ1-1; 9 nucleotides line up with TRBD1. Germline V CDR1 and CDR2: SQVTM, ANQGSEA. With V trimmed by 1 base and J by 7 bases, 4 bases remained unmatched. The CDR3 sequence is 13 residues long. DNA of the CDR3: TGCAGCGTTGAAGGGACAGGGGCTCTTGAAGCTTTCTTT. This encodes CSVEGTGALEAFF.

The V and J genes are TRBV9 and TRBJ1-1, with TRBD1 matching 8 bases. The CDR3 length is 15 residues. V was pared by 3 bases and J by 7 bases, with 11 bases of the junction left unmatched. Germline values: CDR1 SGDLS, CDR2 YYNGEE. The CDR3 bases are TGTGCCAGCAGCGGAGACCCGGGACAGGTTAATGAAGCTTTCTTT. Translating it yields CASSGDPGQVNEAFF.

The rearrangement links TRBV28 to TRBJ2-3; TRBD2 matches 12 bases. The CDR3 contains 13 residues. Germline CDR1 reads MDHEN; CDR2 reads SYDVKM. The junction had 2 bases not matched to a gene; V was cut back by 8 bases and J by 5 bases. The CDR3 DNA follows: TGTGCCAGCGCGGGACTAGCGGGAGATACGCAGTATTTT. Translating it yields CASAGLAGDTQYF.

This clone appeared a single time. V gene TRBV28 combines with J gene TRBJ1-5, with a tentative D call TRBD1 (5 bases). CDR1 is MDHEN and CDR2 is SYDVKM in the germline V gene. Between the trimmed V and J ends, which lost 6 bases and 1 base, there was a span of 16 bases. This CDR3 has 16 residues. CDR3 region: CASSQRGYRSNQPQHF. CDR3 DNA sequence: TGTGCCAGCAGCCAACGGGGGTATCGGAGCAATCAGCCCCAGCATTTT.

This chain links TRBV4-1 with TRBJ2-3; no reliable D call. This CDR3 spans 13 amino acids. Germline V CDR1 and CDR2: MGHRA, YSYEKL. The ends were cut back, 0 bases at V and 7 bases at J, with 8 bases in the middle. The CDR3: CASSQETPNTQYF. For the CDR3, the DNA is TGCGCCAGCAGCCAAGAAACTCCTAATACGCAGTATTTT.

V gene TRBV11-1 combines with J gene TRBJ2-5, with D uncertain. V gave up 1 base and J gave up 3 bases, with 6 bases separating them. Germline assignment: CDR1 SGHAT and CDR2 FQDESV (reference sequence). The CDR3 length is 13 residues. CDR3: CASSLDEEETQYF. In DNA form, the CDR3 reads TGTGCCAGCAGCTTAGATGAGGAAGAGACCCAGTACTTC.

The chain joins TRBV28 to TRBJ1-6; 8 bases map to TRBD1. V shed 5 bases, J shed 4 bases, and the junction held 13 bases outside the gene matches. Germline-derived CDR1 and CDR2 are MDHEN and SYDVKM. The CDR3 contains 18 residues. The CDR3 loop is CASSGPGTGLRYNSPLHF. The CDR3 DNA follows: TGTGCCAGCAGTGGACCTGGGACAGGACTACGGTATAATTCACCCCTCCACTTT. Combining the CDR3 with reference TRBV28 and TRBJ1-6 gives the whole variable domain DVKVTQSSRYLVKRTGEKVFLECVQDMDHENMFWYRQDPGLGLRLIYFSYDVKMKEKGDIPEGYSVSREKKERFSLILESASTNQTSMYLCASSGPGTGLRYNSPLHFGNGTRLTVT.

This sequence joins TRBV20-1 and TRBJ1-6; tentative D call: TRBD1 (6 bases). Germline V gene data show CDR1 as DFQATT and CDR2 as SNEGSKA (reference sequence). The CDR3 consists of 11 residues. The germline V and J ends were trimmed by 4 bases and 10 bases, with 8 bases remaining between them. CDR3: CSATGVSPLHF. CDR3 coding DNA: TGCAGTGCTACAGGGGTATCACCCCTCCACTTT.

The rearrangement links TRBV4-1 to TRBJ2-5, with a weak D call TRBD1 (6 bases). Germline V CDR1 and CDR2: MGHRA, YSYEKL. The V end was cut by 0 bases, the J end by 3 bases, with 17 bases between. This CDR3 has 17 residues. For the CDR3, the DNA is TGCGCCAGCAGCCAAGACCCAAGGGGGTCAGGTGAAGAGACCCAGTACTTC. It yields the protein CASSQDPRGSGEETQYF.

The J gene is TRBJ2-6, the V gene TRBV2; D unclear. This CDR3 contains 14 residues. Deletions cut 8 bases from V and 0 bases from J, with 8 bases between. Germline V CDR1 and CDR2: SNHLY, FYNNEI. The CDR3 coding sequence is TGTGCCAGCTTCGAGTACTCTGGGGCCAACGTCCTGACTTTC. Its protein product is CASFEYSGANVLTF.

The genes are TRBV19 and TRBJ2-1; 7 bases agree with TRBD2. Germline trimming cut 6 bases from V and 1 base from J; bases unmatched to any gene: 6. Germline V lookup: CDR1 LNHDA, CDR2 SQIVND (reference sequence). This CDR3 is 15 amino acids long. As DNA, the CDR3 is TGTGCCAGTAGGCTCGAGGGAGGGTCCTACAATGAGCAGTTCTTC. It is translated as CASRLEGGSYNEQFF.

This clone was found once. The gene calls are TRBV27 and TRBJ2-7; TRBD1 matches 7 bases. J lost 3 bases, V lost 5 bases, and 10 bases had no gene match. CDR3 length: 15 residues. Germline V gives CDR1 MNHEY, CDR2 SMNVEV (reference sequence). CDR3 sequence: CASSTGTAPNYEQYF. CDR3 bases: TGTGCCAGCAGTACCGGGACAGCACCAAACTACGAGCAGTACTTC.

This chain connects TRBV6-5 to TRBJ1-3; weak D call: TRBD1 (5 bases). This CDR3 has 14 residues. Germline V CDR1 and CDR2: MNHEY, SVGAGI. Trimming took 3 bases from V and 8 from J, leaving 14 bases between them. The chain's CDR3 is CASSYEQGEHTIYF. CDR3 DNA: TGTGCCAGCAGTTATGAGCAGGGCGAGCACACCATATATTTT.

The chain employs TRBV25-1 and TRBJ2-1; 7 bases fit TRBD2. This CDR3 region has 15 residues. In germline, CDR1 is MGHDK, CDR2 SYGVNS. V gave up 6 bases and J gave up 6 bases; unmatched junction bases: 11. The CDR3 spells CASSGSVGRANEQFF. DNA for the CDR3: TGTGCCAGCAGCGGCTCGGTGGGGAGGGCCAATGAGCAGTTCTTC.

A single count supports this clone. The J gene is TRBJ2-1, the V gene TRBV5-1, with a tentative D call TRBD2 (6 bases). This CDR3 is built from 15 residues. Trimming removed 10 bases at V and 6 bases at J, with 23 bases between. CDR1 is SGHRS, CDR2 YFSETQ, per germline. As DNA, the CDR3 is TGCGCCTCGGGGGAAACAGGCGCTATGAGCAATGAGCAGTTCTTC. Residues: CASGETGAMSNEQFF. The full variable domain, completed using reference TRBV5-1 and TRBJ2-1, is KAGVTQTPRYLIKTRGQQVTLSCSPISGHRSVSWYQQTPGQGLQFLFEYFSETQRNKGNFPGRFSGRQFSNSRSEMNVSTLELGDSALYLCASGETGAMSNEQFFGPGTRLTVL.

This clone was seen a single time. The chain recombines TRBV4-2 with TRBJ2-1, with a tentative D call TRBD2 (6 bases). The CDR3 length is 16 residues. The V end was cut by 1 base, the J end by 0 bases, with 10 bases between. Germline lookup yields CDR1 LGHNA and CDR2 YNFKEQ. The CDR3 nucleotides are TGTGCCAGCAGCCAAGGGGCGGGGAGCTCCTACAATGAGCAGTTCTTC. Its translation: CASSQGAGSSYNEQFF.

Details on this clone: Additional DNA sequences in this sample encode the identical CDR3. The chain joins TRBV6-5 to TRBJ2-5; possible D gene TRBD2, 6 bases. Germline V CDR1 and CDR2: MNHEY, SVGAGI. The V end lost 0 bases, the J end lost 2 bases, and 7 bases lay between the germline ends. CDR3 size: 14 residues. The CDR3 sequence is CASSYSRGQETQYF. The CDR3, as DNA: TGTGCCAGCAGTTACTCCCGGGGGCAAGAGACCCAGTACTTC.

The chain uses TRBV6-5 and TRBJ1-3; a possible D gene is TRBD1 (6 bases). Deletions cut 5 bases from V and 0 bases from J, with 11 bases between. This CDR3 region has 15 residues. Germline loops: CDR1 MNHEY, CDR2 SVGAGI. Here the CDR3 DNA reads TGTGCCAGCAGTCCGGGACATAGCTCTGGAAACACCATATATTTT. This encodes CASSPGHSSGNTIYF.

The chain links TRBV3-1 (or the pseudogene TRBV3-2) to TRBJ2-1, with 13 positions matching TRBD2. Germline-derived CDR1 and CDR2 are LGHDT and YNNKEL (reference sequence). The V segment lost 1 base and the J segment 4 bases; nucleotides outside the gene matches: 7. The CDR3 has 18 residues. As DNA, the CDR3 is TGTGCCAGCAGCCAAGGTTCACTAGCGGGAGGGCTTTACAATGAGCAGTTCTTC. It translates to CASSQGSLAGGLYNEQFF.

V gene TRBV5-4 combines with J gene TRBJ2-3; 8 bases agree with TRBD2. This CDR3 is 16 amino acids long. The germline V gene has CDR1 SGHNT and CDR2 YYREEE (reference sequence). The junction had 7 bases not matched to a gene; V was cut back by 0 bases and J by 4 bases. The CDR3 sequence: CASSLVGAGAADTQYF. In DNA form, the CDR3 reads TGTGCCAGCAGCTTGGTGGGAGCGGGAGCAGCAGATACGCAGTATTTT.